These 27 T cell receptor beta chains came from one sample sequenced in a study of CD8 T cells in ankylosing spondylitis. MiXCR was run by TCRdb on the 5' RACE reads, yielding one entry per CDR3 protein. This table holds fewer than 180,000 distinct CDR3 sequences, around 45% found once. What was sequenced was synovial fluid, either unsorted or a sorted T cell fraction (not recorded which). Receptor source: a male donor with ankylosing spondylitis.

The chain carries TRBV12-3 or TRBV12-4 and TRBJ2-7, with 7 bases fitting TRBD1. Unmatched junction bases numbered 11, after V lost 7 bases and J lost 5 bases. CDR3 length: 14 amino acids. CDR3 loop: CASNLQGLGNEQYF. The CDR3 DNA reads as TGTGCCAGCAACTTACAGGGGCTAGGGAACGAGCAGTACTTC.

The CDR3 coding sequence is TGTGCCAGCAAGCTCCACAGGGGGATAGAGACCCAGTACTTC. Translation: CASKLHRGIETQYF. The V call is TRBV12-3 or TRBV12-4, the J call TRBJ2-5; 8 bases are a match to TRBD1. V gave up 7 bases and J gave up 4 bases; unmatched junction bases: 8. The CDR3 is made up of 14 amino acids.

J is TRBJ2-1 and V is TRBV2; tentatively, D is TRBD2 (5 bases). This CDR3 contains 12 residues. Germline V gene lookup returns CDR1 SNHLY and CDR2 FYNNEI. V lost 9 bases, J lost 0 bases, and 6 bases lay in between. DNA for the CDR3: TGTGCCAGGAGGGCCTCCTACAATGAGCAGTTCTTC. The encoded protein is CARRASYNEQFF. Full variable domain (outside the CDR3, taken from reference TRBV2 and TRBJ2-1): EPEVTQTPSHQVTQMGQEVILRCVPISNHLYFYWYRQILGQKVEFLVSFYNNEISEKSEIFDDQFSVERPDGSNFTLKIRSTKLEDSAMYFCARRASYNEQFFGPGTRLTVL.

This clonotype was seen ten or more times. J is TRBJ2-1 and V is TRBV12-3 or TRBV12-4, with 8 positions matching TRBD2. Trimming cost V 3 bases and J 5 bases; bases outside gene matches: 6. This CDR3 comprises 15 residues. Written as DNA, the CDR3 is TGTGCCAGCAGTTTGCTAGCGGGTACCGACAATGAGCAGTTCTTC. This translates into CASSLLAGTDNEQFF.

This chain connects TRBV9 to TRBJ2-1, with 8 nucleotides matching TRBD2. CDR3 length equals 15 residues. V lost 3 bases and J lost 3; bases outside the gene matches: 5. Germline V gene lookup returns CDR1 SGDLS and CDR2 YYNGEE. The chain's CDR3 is CASSGSGGHYNEQFF. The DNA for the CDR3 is TGTGCCAGCAGCGGCAGCGGGGGACACTACAATGAGCAGTTCTTC.

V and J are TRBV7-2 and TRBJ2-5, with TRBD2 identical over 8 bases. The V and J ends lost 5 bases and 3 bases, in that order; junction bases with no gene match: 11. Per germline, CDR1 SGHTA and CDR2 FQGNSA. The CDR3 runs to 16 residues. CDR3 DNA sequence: TGTGCCAGCAGCAAAGTTAGCGGGAATGTAGAAGAGACCCAGTACTTC. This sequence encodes CASSKVSGNVEETQYF.

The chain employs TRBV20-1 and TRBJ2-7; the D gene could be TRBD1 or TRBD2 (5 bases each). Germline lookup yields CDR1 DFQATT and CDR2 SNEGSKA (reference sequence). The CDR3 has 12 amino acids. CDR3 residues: CSYPGRTYEQYF. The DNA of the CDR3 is TGCAGCTACCCGGGACGGACCTACGAGCAGTACTTC.

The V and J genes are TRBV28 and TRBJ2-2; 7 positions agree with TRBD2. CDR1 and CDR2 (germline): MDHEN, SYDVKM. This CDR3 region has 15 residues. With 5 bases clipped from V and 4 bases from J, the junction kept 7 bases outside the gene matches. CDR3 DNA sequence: TGTGCCAGCAGTCTAGAGGCTAGCGGCACCGGGGAGCTGTTTTTT. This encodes CASSLEASGTGELFF. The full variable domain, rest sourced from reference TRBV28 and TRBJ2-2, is DVKVTQSSRYLVKRTGEKVFLECVQDMDHENMFWYRQDPGLGLRLIYFSYDVKMKEKGDIPEGYSVSREKKERFSLILESASTNQTSMYLCASSLEASGTGELFFGEGSRLTVL.

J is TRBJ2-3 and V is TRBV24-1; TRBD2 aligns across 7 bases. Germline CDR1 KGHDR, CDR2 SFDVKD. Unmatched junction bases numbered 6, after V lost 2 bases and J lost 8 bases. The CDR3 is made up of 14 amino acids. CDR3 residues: CATSDWEGQGTQYF. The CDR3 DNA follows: TGTGCCACCAGTGATTGGGAGGGCCAGGGTACGCAGTATTTT.

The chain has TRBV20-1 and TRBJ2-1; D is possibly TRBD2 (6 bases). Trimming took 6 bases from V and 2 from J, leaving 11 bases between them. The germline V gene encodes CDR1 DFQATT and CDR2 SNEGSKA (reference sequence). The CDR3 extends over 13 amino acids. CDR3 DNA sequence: TGCAGTGCAACGGGGGAAGCCTACAATGAGCAGTTCTTC. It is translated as CSATGEAYNEQFF.

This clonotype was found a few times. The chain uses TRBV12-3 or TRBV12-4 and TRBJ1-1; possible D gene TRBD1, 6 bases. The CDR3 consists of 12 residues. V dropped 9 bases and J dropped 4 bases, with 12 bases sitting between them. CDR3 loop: CASLQGSTEAFF. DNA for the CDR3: TGTGCCAGTTTACAGGGTTCCACTGAAGCTTTCTTT.

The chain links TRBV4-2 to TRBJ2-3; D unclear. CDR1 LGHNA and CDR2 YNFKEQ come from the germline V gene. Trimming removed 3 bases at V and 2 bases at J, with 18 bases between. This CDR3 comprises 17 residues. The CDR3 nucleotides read TGTGCCAGCAGCCACCAGAGCCCCTCATGGGCCACAGATACGCAGTATTTT. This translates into CASSHQSPSWATDTQYF.

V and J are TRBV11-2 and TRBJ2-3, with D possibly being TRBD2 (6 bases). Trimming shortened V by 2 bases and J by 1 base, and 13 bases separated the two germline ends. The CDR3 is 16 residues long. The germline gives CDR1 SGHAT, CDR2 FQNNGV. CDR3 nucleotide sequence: TGTGCCAGCAGCTTATCCTGGGGGGACGGCACAGATACGCAGTATTTT. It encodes CASSLSWGDGTDTQYF.

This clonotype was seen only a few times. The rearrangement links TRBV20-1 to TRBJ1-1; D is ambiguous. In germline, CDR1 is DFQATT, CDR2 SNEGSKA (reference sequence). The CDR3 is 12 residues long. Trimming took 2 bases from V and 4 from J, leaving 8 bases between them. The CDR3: CSARYRVTEAFF. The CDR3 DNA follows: TGCAGTGCTAGATACAGAGTCACTGAAGCTTTCTTT.

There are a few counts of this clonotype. The CDR3 sequence: CSATRGLNTEAFF. Here the CDR3 DNA reads TGCAGTGCTACCAGGGGGCTGAACACTGAAGCTTTCTTT. J is TRBJ1-1 and V is TRBV20-1; 8 nucleotides align to TRBD1. There are 13 residues in the CDR3. Trimming took 4 bases from V and 0 from J; bases not matched to a gene: 1. The germline V gene encodes CDR1 DFQATT and CDR2 SNEGSKA (reference sequence).

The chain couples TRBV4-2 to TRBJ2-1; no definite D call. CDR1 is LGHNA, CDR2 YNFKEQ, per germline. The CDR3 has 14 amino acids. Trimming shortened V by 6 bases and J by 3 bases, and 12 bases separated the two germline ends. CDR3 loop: CASRAGWGYNEQFF. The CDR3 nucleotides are TGTGCCAGCAGGGCAGGATGGGGCTACAATGAGCAGTTCTTC.

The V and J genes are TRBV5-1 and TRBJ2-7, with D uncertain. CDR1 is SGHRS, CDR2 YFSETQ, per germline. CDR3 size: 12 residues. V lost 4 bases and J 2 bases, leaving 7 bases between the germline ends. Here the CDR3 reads CASSGETYEQYF. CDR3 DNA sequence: TGCGCCAGCAGCGGGGAAACCTACGAGCAGTACTTC.

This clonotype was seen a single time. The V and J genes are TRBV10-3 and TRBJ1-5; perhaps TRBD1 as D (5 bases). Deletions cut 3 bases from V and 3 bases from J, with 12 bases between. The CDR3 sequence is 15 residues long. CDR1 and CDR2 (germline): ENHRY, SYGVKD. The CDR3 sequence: CAISENRLDNQPQHF. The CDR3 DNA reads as TGTGCCATCAGTGAAAACAGGTTGGACAATCAGCCCCAGCATTTT.

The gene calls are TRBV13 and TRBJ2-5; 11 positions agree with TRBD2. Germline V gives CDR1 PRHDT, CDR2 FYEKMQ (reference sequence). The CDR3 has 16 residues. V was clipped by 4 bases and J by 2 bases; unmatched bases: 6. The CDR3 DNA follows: TGTGCCAGCAGCTCCCGACTAGCGGGGAGACAAGAGACCCAGTACTTC. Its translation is CASSSRLAGRQETQYF.

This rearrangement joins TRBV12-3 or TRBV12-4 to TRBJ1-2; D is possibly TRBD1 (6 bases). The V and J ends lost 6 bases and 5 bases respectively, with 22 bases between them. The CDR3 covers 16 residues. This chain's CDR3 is CASRLLGGRPSYGYTF. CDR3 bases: TGTGCCAGCAGACTGCTCGGGGGCAGGCCCTCTTATGGCTACACCTTC.

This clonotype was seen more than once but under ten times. The CDR3 DNA reads as TGTGCCAGCATCCCCGACAGGGGGCTGCCTAGAGGGTCCAATGAGCAGTTCTTC. This gives the protein CASIPDRGLPRGSNEQFF. The chain carries TRBV12-3 or TRBV12-4 and TRBJ2-1; 10 bases map to TRBD1. The CDR3 loop spans 18 amino acids. With V trimmed by 7 bases and J by 6 bases, 18 bases remained unmatched.

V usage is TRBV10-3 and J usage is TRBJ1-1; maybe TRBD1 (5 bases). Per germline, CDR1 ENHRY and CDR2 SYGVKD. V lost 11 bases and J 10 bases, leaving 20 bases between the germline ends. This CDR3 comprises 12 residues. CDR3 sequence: CASTRDGLIAFF. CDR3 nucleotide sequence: TGTGCCTCCACCAGGGACGGACTAATAGCTTTCTTT.

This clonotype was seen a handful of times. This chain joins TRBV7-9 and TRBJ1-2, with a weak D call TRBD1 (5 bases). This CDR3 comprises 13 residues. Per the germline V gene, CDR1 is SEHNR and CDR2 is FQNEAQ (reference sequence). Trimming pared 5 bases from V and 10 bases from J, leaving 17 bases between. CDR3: CASSHGASIFYTF. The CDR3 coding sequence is TGTGCCAGCAGCCACGGGGCCTCGATATTCTACACCTTC.

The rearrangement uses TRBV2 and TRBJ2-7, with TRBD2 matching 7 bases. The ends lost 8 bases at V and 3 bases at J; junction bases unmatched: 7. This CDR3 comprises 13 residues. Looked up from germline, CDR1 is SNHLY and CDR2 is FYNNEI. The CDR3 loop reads CASVIWDYYEQYF. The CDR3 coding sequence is TGTGCCAGCGTTATATGGGACTACTACGAGCAGTACTTC. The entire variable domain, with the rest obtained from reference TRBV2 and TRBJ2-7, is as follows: EPEVTQTPSHQVTQMGQEVILRCVPISNHLYFYWYRQILGQKVEFLVSFYNNEISEKSEIFDDQFSVERPDGSNFTLKIRSTKLEDSAMYFCASVIWDYYEQYFGPGTRLTVT.

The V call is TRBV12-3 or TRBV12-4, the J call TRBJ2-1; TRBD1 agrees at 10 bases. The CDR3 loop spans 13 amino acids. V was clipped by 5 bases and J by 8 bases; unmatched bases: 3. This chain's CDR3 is CASSTTGGYEQFF. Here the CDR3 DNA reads TGTGCCAGCAGTACGACAGGGGGCTATGAGCAGTTCTTC.

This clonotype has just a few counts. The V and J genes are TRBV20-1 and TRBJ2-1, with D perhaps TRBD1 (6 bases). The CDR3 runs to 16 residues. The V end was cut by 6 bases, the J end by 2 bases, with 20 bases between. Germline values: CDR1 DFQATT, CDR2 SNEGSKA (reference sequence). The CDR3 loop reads CSAPRMGARPYNEQFF. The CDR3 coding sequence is TGCAGTGCGCCAAGGATGGGGGCAAGACCCTACAATGAGCAGTTCTTC.

For the CDR3, the DNA is TGTGCCAGCAGCCAAGTCTTCCCCGGGGCGAGCTCCTACAATGAGCAGTTCTTC. Amino acids: CASSQVFPGASSYNEQFF. The rearrangement uses TRBV4-2 and TRBJ2-1; tentatively, D is TRBD1 or TRBD2 (5 bases each). This CDR3 is built from 18 residues. Deletions cut 1 base from V and 0 bases from J, with 16 bases between. Germline CDR1 reads LGHNA; CDR2 reads YNFKEQ.